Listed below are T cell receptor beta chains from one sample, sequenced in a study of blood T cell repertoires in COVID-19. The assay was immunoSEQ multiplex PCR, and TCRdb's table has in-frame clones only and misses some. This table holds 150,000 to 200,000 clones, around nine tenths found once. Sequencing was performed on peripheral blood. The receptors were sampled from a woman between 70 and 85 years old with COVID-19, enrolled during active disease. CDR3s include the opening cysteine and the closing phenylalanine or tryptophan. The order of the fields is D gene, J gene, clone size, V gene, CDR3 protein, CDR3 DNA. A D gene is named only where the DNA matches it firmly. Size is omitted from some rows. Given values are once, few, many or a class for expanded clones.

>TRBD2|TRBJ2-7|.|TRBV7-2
CASSLYGTSSYEQYF
TGTGCCAGCAGCTTATACGGGACTAGTAGCTACGAGCAGTACTTC
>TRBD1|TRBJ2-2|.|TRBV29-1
CSVESQGADGELFF
TGCAGCGTTGAAAGTCAGGGGGCCGACGGGGAGCTGTTTTTT
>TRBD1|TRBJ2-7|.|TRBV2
CASSRGRGRYEQYF
TGTGCCAGCTCGAGGGGCAGGGGGCGGTACGAGCAGTACTTC
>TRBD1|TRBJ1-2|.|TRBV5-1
CASSWDGTDYGYTF
TGCGCCAGCAGCTGGGACGGGACAGACTATGGCTACACCTTC
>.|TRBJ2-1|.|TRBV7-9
CASSLLGGGGYNEQFF
TGTGCCAGCAGCCTCCTCGGAGGTGGAGGCTACAATGAGCAGTTCTTC
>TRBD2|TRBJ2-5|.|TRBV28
CASSKRLAVGETQYF
TGTGCCAGCAGTAAGAGACTAGCGGTTGGGGAGACCCAGTACTTC
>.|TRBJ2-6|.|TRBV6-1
CASSEDRLSSGANVLTF
TGTGCCAGCAGTGAAGATAGACTCAGCTCTGGGGCCAACGTCCTGACTTTC
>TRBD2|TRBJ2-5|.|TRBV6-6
CASSPRGRRQETQYF
TGTGCCAGCAGTCCGCGGGGGAGGAGGCAGGAGACCCAGTACTTC
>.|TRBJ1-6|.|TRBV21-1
CASSLYSRLPYNSPLHF
TGTGCCAGCAGCCTATACAGTCGCCTCCCCTATAATTCACCCCTCCACTTT
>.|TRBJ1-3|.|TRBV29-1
CSVALVPLSGNTIYF
TGCAGCGTGGCCCTGGTACCCTTGTCTGGAAACACCATATATTTT
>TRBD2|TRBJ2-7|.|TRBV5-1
CASRPRGETSYEQYF
TGCGCCAGCAGACCCCGGGGGGAAACATCCTACGAGCAGTACTTC
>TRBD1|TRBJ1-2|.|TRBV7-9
CASLEDRSVVYGYTF
TGTGCCAGCTTGGAGGACAGGTCGGTGGTCTATGGCTACACCTTC
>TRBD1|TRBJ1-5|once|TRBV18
CASSPPGQGYNQPQHF
TGTGCCAGCTCACCGCCGGGACAGGGTTACAATCAGCCCCAGCATTTT
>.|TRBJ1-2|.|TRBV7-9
CASSRGQHAYGYTF
TGTGCCAGCAGCCGCGGACAGCATGCCTATGGCTACACCTTC
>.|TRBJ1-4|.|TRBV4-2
CASSQVVAGDGEKLFF
TGTGCCAGCAGCCAAGTGGTGGCAGGGGATGGAGAAAAACTGTTTTTT
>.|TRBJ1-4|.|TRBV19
CAIQGDNEKLFF
TGTGCCATACAGGGTGATAATGAAAAACTGTTTTTT
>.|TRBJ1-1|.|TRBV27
CASSLVVGENTEAFF
TGTGCCAGCAGTTTAGTAGTGGGAGAGAACACTGAAGCTTTCTTT
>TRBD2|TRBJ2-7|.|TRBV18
CASSRTSGDNEQYF
TGTGCCAGCTCACGGACTAGCGGGGATAACGAGCAGTACTTC
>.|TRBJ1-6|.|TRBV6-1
CASSESEVKGSSPLHF
TGTGCCAGCAGTGAATCGGAGGTAAAGGGATCTTCACCCCTCCACTTT
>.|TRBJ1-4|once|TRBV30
CAWSGSNEKLFF
TGTGCCTGGAGCGGGAGTAATGAAAAACTGTTTTTT
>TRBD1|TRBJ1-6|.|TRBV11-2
CASSLLGTAENSPLHF
TGTGCCAGCAGCTTACTCGGGACAGCGGAAAATTCACCCCTCCACTTT
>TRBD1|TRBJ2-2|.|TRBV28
CASRGGQGGLFF
TGTGCCAGCAGGGGAGGACAGGGAGGGCTGTTTTTT
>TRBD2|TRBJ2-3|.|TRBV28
CASSLSYGGAADTQYF
TGTGCCAGCAGTTTATCATACGGGGGGGCGGCAGATACGCAGTATTTT
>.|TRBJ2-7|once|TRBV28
CASSNRDKVGYEQYF
TGTGCCAGCAGTAACAGGGACAAGGTGGGCTACGAGCAGTACTTC
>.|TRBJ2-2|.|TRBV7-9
CASSLRDPDTGELFF
TGTGCCAGCAGCTTACGGGATCCCGACACCGGGGAGCTGTTTTTT
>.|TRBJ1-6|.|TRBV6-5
CATQRGGWSPLHF
TGTGCCACCCAACGCGGGGGGTGGTCACCCCTCCACTTT
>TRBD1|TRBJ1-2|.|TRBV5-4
CASRAGTGGGYTF
TGTGCCAGCAGGGCCGGGACAGGGGGTGGCTACACCTTC
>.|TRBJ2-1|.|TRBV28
CASRQPGSFNEQFF
TGTGCCAGCAGACAGCCAGGGTCTTTTAATGAGCAGTTCTTC
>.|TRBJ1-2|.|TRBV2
CASSENERGYTF
TGTGCCAGCAGTGAAAACGAGCGTGGCTACACCTTC
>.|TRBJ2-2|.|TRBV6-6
CATGEKGGGHTGELFF
TGTGCCACCGGAGAAAAGGGAGGCGGACACACCGGGGAGCTGTTTTTT
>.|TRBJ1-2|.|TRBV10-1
CASSPGTSDDGYTF
TGCGCCAGCAGTCCCGGGACATCGGACGATGGCTACACCTTC
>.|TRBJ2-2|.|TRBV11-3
CASSSQGSANTGELFF
TGTGCCAGCAGCTCGCAGGGGTCCGCGAACACCGGGGAGCTGTTTTTT
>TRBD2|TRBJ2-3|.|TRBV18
CASSPSGGRDTQYF
TGTGCCAGCTCACCTAGCGGGGGAAGGGATACGCAGTATTTT
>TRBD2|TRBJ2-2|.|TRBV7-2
CASSLLAGVRITGELFF
TGTGCCAGCAGCTTACTAGCGGGGGTCCGAATCACCGGGGAGCTGTTTTTT
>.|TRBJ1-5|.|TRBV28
CASNTGYQPQHF
TGTGCCAGCAATACAGGGTATCAGCCCCAGCATTTT
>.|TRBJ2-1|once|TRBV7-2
CASSFTSAGASNEQFF
TGTGCCAGCAGCTTCACTAGCGCGGGGGCTAGCAATGAGCAGTTCTTC
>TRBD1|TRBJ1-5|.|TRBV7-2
CASSPDRGGQPQHF
TGTGCCAGCAGCCCCGACAGGGGCGGTCAGCCCCAGCATTTT
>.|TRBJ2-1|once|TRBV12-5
CASGFGVLYGSYNEQFF
TGTGCTAGTGGTTTCGGAGTTCTGTACGGCTCCTACAATGAGCAGTTCTTC
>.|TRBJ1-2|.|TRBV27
CASSLGQGNYGYTF
TGTGCCAGCAGTTTAGGACAAGGGAACTATGGCTACACCTTC
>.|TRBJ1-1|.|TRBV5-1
CASSYGRNTEAFF
TGCGCCAGCAGCTACGGTAGGAACACTGAAGCTTTCTTT
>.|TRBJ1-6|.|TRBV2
CASGTGLGNSPLHF
TGTGCCAGCGGTACAGGGCTCGGGAACTCACCCCTCCACTTT
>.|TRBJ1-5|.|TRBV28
CASSLSGLRPQHF
TGTGCCAGCAGTTTATCCGGGTTACGGCCCCAGCATTTT
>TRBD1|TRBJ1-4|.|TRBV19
CASRVLGQSSELFF
TGTGCCAGTAGGGTTCTGGGACAGTCCTCGGAACTGTTTTTT